Below, 20 T cell receptor beta chains from the same sample are listed, as sequenced in a study of shared clonotypes between healthy human individuals. Sequencing was performed with immunoSEQ multiplex PCR; in TCRdb, only in-frame clones are kept and a portion is missing. Here the sample spans fewer than 1.6 million clones, approximately 98.5% being singletons. The sequenced sample consisted of naive CD4+ T cells sorted from blood. Subset of the sample: CD45RA+ positively selected. The source of these receptors is a young man in good health.

Only one count was recorded for this clone. This chain joins TRBV4-3 and TRBJ1-2, with TRBD1 matching 7 bases. Germline assignment: CDR1 LGHNA and CDR2 YSLEER. The CDR3 extends over 15 amino acids. V shed 3 bases and J 5 bases; nucleotides not matched to a gene: 9. The CDR3 coding sequence is TGCGCCAGCAGCCAGCTGACGGGGACAGTGTATGGCTACACCTTC. It specifies CASSQLTGTVYGYTF.

The CDR3 spells CASSQVSSSGRAQETQYF. CDR3 DNA sequence: TGCGCCAGCAGCCAAGTTTCGTCTAGCGGGAGGGCCCAAGAGACCCAGTACTTC. The genes are TRBV4-1 and TRBJ2-5; TRBD2 agrees at 12 bases. This CDR3 has 18 amino acids. Trimming took 1 base from V and 1 from J; bases not matched to a gene: 7. Germline V gene sequence: CDR1 MGHRA, CDR2 YSYEKL.

The chain carries TRBV28 and TRBJ2-2; TRBD2 aligns across 7 bases. Germline V gene sequence: CDR1 MDHEN, CDR2 SYDVKM. This CDR3 is built from 15 residues. The junction had 10 bases not matched to a gene; V was cut back by 8 bases and J by 4 bases. The CDR3 DNA reads TGTGCCAGCCACGTGGGGCGGGGGTTCACCGGGGAGCTGTTTTTT. Amino acid sequence: CASHVGRGFTGELFF.

The chain joins TRBV10-1 to TRBJ1-1; perhaps TRBD1 as D (6 bases). Germline lookup yields CDR1 WNHNN and CDR2 SYGVQD (reference sequence). The V end was cut by 3 bases, the J end by 5 bases, with 16 bases between. This CDR3 is 15 amino acids long. The CDR3 coding sequence is TGCGCCAGCAGTGATATCCGAACAGGGAGAACTGAAGCTTTCTTT. It translates to CASSDIRTGRTEAFF.

The V call is TRBV29-1, the J call TRBJ2-3; TRBD2 agrees at 11 bases. V shed 3 bases and J 14 bases; nucleotides not matched to a gene: 4. This CDR3 is 11 amino acids long. Looked up from germline, CDR1 is SQVTM and CDR2 is ANQGSEA. The CDR3 spells CSVDPGLAGYF. For the CDR3, the DNA is TGCAGCGTTGACCCCGGACTAGCGGGGTATTTT.

In its sample, this clone was seen once. The chain combines TRBV5-1 with TRBJ2-5, with D maybe TRBD2 (5 bases). The CDR3 loop spans 14 amino acids. Germline lookup yields CDR1 SGHRS and CDR2 YFSETQ. The ends were cut back, 0 bases at V and 3 bases at J, with 9 bases in the middle. In DNA form, the CDR3 reads TGCGCCAGCAGCTTGGCCCGGCGGGAAGAGACCCAGTACTTC. Translating it yields CASSLARREETQYF.

The chain employs TRBV7-2 and TRBJ2-1; possible D gene TRBD2, 6 bases. The germline V and J ends were trimmed by 4 bases and 8 bases, with 15 bases remaining between them. There are 14 residues in the CDR3. Per germline, CDR1 SGHTA and CDR2 FQGNSA. In DNA form, the CDR3 reads TGTGCCAGCAGCTACGTGAGGGGAGGTCATGAGCAGTTCTTC. It encodes CASSYVRGGHEQFF. The complete variable domain, with remaining parts taken from reference TRBV7-2 and TRBJ2-1, reads GAGVSQSPSNKVTEKGKDVELRCDPISGHTALYWYRQSLGQGLEFLIYFQGNSAPDKSGLPSDRFSAERTGGSVSTLTIQRTQQEDSAVYLCASSYVRGGHEQFFGPGTRLTVL.

This chain links TRBV9 with TRBJ2-5; 8 bases align to TRBD1. CDR1 and CDR2 from the germline V gene are SGDLS and YYNGEE. CDR3 length equals 15 residues. With V trimmed by 0 bases and J by 5 bases, 6 bases remained unmatched. The CDR3 loop reads CASSVEVRGQETQYF. The CDR3 DNA is TGTGCCAGCAGCGTAGAAGTCAGGGGGCAGGAGACCCAGTACTTC.

The V and J genes are TRBV27 and TRBJ2-5; 9 bases map to TRBD1. Germline trimming cut 5 bases from V and 2 bases from J; bases unmatched to any gene: 6. Germline V CDR1 and CDR2: MNHEY, SMNVEV (reference sequence). CDR3 size: 15 residues. The CDR3 region is CASSQDRGGQETQYF. In DNA, the CDR3 is TGTGCCAGCAGTCAGGACAGGGGAGGTCAAGAGACCCAGTACTTC.

The rearrangement joins TRBV7-8 to TRBJ2-1, with TRBD2 as a possible D gene (6 bases). The CDR3 spans 15 residues. Germline V gene data show CDR1 as SGHVS and CDR2 as FQNEAQ. V was cut by 4 bases and J by 8 bases, with 18 bases left in between. The CDR3 spells CASSYLARGLDEQFF. The CDR3 DNA reads TGTGCCAGCAGCTACCTAGCGAGGGGCCTTGATGAGCAGTTCTTC.

This chain joins TRBV5-1 and TRBJ2-7; D uncertain. The V gene's germline CDR1 is SGHRS and CDR2 YFSETQ. CDR3 length: 13 residues. Trimming took off 4 bases at V and 3 bases at J, with 11 bases between the two ends. For the CDR3, the DNA is TGCGCCAGCAGCGGCAAGATTGGCTACGAGCAGTACTTC. Translated, it gives CASSGKIGYEQYF.

V gene TRBV10-3 combines with J gene TRBJ1-5, with D possibly TRBD1 on 5 matching bases. Germline-derived CDR1 and CDR2 are ENHRY and SYGVKD. V lost 0 bases, J lost 2 bases, and 14 bases lay in between. This CDR3 has 17 residues. For the CDR3, the DNA is TGTGCCATCAGTGAGTCGAGCAGGGCCGGGGGCAATCAGCCCCAGCATTTT. Protein product: CAISESSRAGGNQPQHF.

Concerning this clone itself: The sample holds other DNA sequences that translate to the same CDR3. V and J are TRBV20-1 and TRBJ2-5; no clear D. The CDR3 contains 11 residues. CDR1 is DFQATT and CDR2 is SNEGSKA in the germline V gene (reference sequence). Trimming took off 6 bases at V and 2 bases at J, with 7 bases between the two ends. The CDR3 DNA reads as TGCAGTGCCACCAGGCAAGAGACCCAGTACTTC. Translation: CSATRQETQYF.

The chain recombines TRBV19 with TRBJ1-2, with D perhaps matching TRBD1 (6 bases). Germline V gene lookup returns CDR1 LNHDA and CDR2 SQIVND (reference sequence). This CDR3 contains 15 residues. Trimming stripped 3 bases from V and 7 bases from J, with 18 bases between. The DNA of the CDR3 is TGTGCCAGTAGTATTTTACAGGGAACTCTGGGTGGCTACACCTTC. Its protein product is CASSILQGTLGGYTF. Full variable domain (remainder filled in from reference TRBV19 and TRBJ1-2): DGGITQSPKYLFRKEGQNVTLSCEQNLNHDAMYWYRQDPGQGLRLIYYSQIVNDFQKGDIAEGYSVSREKKESFPLTVTSAQKNPTAFYLCASSILQGTLGGYTFGSGTRLTVV.

This clone was observed once. Within the sample, other DNA sequences also encode this same CDR3. The genes are TRBV18 and TRBJ2-2; D gene unclear. CDR1 is KGHSH and CDR2 is LQKENI in the germline V gene. The germline V and J ends were trimmed by 2 bases and 4 bases, with 5 bases remaining between them. The CDR3 covers 13 residues. The CDR3 sequence: CASSPTSTGELFF. CDR3 bases: TGTGCCAGCTCACCAACCAGCACCGGGGAGCTGTTTTTT.

The V and J genes are TRBV6-8 and TRBJ2-3; 7 nucleotides line up with TRBD2. The CDR3 is made up of 23 amino acids. J lost 2 bases, V lost 5 bases, and 31 bases had no gene match. Germline V gene lookup returns CDR1 MNHGY and CDR2 SAAAGT. CDR3 region: CASSPQMGHQRVGLQEPTDTQYF. CDR3 nucleotides: TGTGCCAGCAGTCCACAAATGGGGCACCAGAGAGTGGGACTACAAGAACCCACAGATACGCAGTATTTT.

The rearrangement uses TRBV4-1 and TRBJ1-1, with 8 bases matching TRBD1. CDR3 length equals 15 residues. Germline values: CDR1 MGHRA, CDR2 YSYEKL. The J segment lost 2 bases and the V segment lost 3 bases, leaving 5 bases of the junction unmatched. This CDR3 reads CASSHGQGVNTEAFF. CDR3 DNA: TGCGCCAGCAGCCACGGACAGGGCGTTAACACTGAAGCTTTCTTT.

This chain connects TRBV6-5 to TRBJ2-2; D is unresolved. This CDR3 spans 13 amino acids. The V end lost 3 bases, the J end lost 4 bases, and 6 bases lay between the germline ends. Germline-derived CDR1 and CDR2 are MNHEY and SVGAGI. The CDR3 reads CASSYVATGELFF. As DNA, the CDR3 is TGTGCCAGCAGTTATGTAGCCACCGGGGAGCTGTTTTTT.

The chain has TRBV18 and TRBJ2-5, with TRBD1 matching over 8 bases. CDR1 and CDR2 (germline): KGHSH, LQKENI. V trimming: 3 bases; J trimming: 7 bases; junction bases outside the gene matches: 4. The CDR3 is 13 residues long. In DNA form, the CDR3 reads TGTGCCAGCTCACCTTCAGGGGGCGGGACCCAGTACTTC. Its protein is CASSPSGGGTQYF.

This rearrangement joins TRBV6-5 to TRBJ2-5, with 8 bases identical to TRBD1. V lost 4 bases to trimming and J lost 4 bases; unmatched junction nucleotides: 8. This CDR3 region has 15 residues. Germline V CDR1 and CDR2: MNHEY, SVGAGI. The CDR3 loop reads CASSSLGRGRETQYF. The CDR3, as DNA: TGTGCCAGCAGTTCCCTGGGCAGGGGGCGAGAGACCCAGTACTTC.